What follows is one TCR beta chain and its context. The antigen is not known. The sample is drawn from a study of shared clonotypes between healthy human individuals. Study summary: Samples came from two female and three male donors aged 18 to 49. Study-wide findings and caveats: A small donor pool kept down the genetic and exposure-history diversity that was represented.

Germline V gene data show CDR1 as SGHAT and CDR2 as FQNNGV. The CDR3 contains 15 residues. V trimming: 5 bases; J trimming: 4 bases; junction bases outside the gene matches: 6. TCRdb keeps only in-frame clones here, not all; method: immunoSEQ multiplex PCR. The sample includes 2 million to 2.5 million clones, roughly 92% of them seen just once. Sequences were obtained from naive CD4+ T cells from PBMCs. Sample subset: CD45RA+ positively selected. The rearrangement joins TRBV11-2 to TRBJ2-3, with 10 positions matching TRBD1. The origin of this receptor is a man aged 18 to 35 in good health. Some clones in this sample may be carry-over from other donors' samples. In nucleotides, the CDR3 is TGTGCCAGCAGCCCCGGGACAGGGGTTGCAGATACGCAGTATTTT. This codes for CASSPGTGVADTQYF.